This T cell receptor beta chain was profiled in a study of Ad26.COV2.S vaccination and SARS-CoV-2 variants. Turning to the study itself: This donor came from the COV1001 trial of Ad26.COV2.S.

V was clipped by 5 bases and J by 4 bases, with 9 bases between them. Germline V gene sequence: CDR1 SGHRS, CDR2 YFSETQ. The CDR3 totals 12 residues. Treatment defined: about 20 received Ad26.COV2.S at low or high dose, single or two shots; 5 received placebo; per-sample allocation not given. The samples were gathered on day 63 after the first injection of vaccine or placebo. The data were produced by immunoSEQ multiplex PCR, yet TCRdb's version contains in-frame clones alone and is incomplete. The profile shows 500,000 or so clones, roughly 89% of them singletons. The V call is TRBV5-1, the J call TRBJ2-5; D is perhaps TRBD1 or TRBD2 (5 bases each). The source of this sequence is a person between 18 and 60 years old who received the Ad26.COV2.S COVID-19 vaccine or a placebo. Sequencing was performed on peripheral blood, taken in a trial of Ad26.COV2.S vaccine versus placebo. CDR3: CASSIGAETQYF. The CDR3 bases are TGCGCCAGCAGTATCGGGGCAGAGACCCAGTACTTC.